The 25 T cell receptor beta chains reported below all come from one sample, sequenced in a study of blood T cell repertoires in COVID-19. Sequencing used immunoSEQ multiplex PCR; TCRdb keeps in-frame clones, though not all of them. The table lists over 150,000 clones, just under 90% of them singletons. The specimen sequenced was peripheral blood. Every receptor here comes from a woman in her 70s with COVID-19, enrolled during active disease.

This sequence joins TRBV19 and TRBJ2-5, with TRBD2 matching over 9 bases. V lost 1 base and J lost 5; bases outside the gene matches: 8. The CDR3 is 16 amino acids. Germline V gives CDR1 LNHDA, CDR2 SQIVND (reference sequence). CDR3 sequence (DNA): TGTGCCAGTAGTATAGGCGGCGGGAGGGCCGGGGAGACCCAGTACTTC. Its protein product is CASSIGGGRAGETQYF.

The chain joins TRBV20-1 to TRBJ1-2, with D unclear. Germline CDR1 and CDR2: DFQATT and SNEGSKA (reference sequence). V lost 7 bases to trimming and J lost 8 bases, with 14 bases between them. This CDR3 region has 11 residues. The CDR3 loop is CSVPAAGGYTF. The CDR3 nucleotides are TGCAGTGTACCGGCTGCGGGAGGCTACACCTTC.

The CDR3 spells CASSTTPRLRQFF. The CDR3 DNA reads TGTGCCAGCAGTACAACTCCCCGACTTAGGCAGTTCTTC. This chain joins TRBV28 and TRBJ2-1; unclear D gene. CDR1 and CDR2 (germline): MDHEN, SYDVKM. This CDR3 comprises 13 residues. Trimming stripped 5 bases from V and 12 bases from J, with 17 bases between.

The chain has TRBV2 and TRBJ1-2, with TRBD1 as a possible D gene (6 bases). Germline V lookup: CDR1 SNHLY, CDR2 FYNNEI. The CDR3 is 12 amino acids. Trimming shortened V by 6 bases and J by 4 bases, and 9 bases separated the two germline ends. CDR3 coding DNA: TGTGCCAGCAGGGGACAAGTCTATGGCTACACCTTC. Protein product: CASRGQVYGYTF.

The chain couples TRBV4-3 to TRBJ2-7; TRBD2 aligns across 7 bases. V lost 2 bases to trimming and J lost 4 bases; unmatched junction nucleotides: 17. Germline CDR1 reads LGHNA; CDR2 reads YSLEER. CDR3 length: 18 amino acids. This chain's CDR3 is CASSQFPPGTTETYEQYF. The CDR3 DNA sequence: TGCGCCAGCAGCCAATTTCCTCCCGGGACTACGGAAACTTACGAGCAGTACTTC.

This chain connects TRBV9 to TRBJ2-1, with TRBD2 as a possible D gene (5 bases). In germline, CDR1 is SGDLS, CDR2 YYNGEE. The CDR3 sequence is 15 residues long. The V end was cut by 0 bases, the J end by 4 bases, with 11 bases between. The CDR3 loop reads CASSVAGSDYNEQFF. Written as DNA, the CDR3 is TGTGCCAGCAGCGTAGCAGGTAGCGATTACAATGAGCAGTTCTTC.

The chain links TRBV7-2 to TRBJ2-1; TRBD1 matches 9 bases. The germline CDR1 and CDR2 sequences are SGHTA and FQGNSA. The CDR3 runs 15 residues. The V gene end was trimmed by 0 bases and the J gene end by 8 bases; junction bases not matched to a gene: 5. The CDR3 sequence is CASSLAGTGSDEQFF. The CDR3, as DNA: TGTGCCAGCAGCTTAGCCGGGACAGGGTCCGATGAGCAGTTCTTC.

CDR3 loop: CASSRRYEQYF. The CDR3 nucleotides are TGTGCCAGCAGTCGCAGGTACGAGCAGTACTTC. J is TRBJ2-7 and V is TRBV11-2; D is ambiguous. Per germline, CDR1 SGHAT and CDR2 FQNNGV. V was shortened by 6 bases and J by 4 bases, with 7 bases between the two germline ends. The CDR3 loop spans 11 amino acids. The full variable domain, rest sourced from reference TRBV11-2 and TRBJ2-7, is EAGVAQSPRYKIIEKRQSVAFWCNPISGHATLYWYQQILGQGPKLLIQFQNNGVVDDSQLPKDRFSAERLKGVDSTLKIQPAKLEDSAVYLCASSRRYEQYFGPGTRLTVT.

The CDR3 DNA reads TGTGCCACCAGTGACCGGGACAGCCCGAGGGGCGAGCAGTACTTC. This encodes CATSDRDSPRGEQYF. The chain has TRBV24-1 and TRBJ2-7; TRBD1 matches at 7 bases. The CDR3 consists of 15 residues. Germline CDR1 KGHDR, CDR2 SFDVKD. The trim removed 4 bases at V and 6 bases at J, leaving 11 bases unmatched.

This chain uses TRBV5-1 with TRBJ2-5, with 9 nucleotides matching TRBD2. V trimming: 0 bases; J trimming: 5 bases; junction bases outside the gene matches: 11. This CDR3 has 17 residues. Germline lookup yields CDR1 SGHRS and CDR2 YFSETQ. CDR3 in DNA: TGCGCCAGCAGCTTGGCCCTGGCGGGAGGGCCTGTTGAGACCCAGTACTTC. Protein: CASSLALAGGPVETQYF.

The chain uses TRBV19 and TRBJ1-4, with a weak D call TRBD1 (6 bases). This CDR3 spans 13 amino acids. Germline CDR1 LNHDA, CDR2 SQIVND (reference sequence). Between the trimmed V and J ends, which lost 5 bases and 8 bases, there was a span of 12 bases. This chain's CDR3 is CASSSGTREKLFF. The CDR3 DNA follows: TGTGCCAGTAGTTCCGGGACACGGGAAAAACTGTTTTTT.

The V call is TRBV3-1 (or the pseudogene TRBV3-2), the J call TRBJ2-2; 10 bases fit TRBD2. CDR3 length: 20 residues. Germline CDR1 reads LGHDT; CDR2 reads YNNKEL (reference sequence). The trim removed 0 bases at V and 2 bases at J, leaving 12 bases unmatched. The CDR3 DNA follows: TGTGCCAGCAGCCAAGATATCGGTGGAGCGGGAGGGCTAAACACCGGGGAGCTGTTTTTT. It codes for CASSQDIGGAGGLNTGELFF.

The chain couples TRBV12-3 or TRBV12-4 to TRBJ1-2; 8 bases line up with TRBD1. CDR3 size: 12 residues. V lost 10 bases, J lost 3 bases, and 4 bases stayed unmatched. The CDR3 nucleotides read TGTGCCACGACAGGGGCGGACTATGGCTACACCTTC. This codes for CATTGADYGYTF.

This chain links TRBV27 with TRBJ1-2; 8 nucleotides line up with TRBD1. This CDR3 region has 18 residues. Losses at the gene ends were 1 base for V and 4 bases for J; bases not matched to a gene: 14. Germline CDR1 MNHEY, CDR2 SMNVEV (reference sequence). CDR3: CASSLLGDRGTRSYGYTF. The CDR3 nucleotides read TGTGCCAGCAGTTTATTAGGTGACAGGGGAACCCGCTCCTATGGCTACACCTTC.

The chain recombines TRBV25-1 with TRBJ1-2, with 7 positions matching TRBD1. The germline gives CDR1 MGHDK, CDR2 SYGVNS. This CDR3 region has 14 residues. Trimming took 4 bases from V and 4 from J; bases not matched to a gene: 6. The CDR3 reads CASSGQGSPYGYTF. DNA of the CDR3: TGTGCCAGCAGTGGACAGGGTTCCCCCTATGGCTACACCTTC.

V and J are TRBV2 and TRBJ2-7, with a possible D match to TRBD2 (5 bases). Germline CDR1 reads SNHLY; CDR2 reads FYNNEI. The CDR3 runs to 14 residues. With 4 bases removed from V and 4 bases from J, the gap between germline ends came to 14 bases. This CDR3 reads CASSVRGYSYEQYF. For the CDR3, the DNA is TGTGCCAGCAGTGTTCGGGGATATAGTTACGAGCAGTACTTC.

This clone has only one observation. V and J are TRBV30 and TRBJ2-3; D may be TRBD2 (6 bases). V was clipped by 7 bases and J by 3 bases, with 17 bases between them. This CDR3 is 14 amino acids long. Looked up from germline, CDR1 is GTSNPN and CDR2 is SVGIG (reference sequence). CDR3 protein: CASNRDFGTDTQYF. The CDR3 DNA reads TGTGCCTCAAACCGGGACTTTGGGACAGATACGCAGTATTTT.

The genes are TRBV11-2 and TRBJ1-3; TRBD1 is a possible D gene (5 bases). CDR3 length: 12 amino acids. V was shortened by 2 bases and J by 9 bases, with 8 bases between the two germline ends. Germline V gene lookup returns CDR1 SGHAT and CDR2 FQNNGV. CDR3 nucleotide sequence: TGTGCCAGCAGCTTATTACAGGCCACCATATATTTT. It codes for CASSLLQATIYF.

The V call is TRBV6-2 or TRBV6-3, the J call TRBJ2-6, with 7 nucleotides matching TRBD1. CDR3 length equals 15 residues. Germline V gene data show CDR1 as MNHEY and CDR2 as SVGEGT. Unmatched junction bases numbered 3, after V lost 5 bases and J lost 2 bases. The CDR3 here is CASSPGTAGANVLTF. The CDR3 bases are TGTGCCAGCAGTCCCGGGACAGCTGGGGCCAACGTCCTGACTTTC.

The CDR3 DNA reads as TGCAGCGGCGGACAGGGGCGGAAGACCGGGGAGCTGTTTTTT. Protein: CSGGQGRKTGELFF. This chain joins TRBV29-1 and TRBJ2-2; 9 bases fit TRBD1. The V and J ends lost 7 bases and 5 bases, in that order; junction bases with no gene match: 8. CDR1 is SQVTM, CDR2 ANQGSEA, per germline. The CDR3 loop spans 14 amino acids.

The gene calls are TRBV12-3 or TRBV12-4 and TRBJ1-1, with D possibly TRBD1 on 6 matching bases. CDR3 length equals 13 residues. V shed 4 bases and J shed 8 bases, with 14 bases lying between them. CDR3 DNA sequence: TGTGCCAGCAGTTCGGGACACCACAAAGAAGCTTTCTTT. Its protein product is CASSSGHHKEAFF.

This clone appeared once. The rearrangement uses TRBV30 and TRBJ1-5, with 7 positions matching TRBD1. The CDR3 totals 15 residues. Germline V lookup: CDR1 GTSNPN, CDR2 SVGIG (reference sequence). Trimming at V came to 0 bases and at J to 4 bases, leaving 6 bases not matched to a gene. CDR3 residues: CAWSVPAGGNQPQHF. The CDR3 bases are TGTGCCTGGAGTGTACCCGCAGGGGGAAATCAGCCCCAGCATTTT.

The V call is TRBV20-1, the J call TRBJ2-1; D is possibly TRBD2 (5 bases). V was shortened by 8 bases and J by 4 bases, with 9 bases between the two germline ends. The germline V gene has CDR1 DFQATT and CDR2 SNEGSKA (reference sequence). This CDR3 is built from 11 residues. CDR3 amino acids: CSPPGYNEQFF. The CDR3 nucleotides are TGCAGTCCCCCGGGGTACAATGAGCAGTTCTTC.

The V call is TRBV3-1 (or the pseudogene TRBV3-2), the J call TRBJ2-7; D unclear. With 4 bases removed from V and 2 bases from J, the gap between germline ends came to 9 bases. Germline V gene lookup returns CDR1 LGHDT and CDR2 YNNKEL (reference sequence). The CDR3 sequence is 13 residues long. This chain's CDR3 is CASSLGGTYEQYF. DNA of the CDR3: TGTGCCAGCAGCCTTGGCGGAACCTACGAGCAGTACTTC.

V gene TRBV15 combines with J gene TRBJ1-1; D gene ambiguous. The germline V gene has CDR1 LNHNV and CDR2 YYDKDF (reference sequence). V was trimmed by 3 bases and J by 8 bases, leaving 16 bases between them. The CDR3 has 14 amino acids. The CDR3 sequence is CATSRLSGKIEAFF. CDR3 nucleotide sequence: TGTGCCACCAGCAGGCTTTCGGGGAAAATCGAAGCTTTCTTT.